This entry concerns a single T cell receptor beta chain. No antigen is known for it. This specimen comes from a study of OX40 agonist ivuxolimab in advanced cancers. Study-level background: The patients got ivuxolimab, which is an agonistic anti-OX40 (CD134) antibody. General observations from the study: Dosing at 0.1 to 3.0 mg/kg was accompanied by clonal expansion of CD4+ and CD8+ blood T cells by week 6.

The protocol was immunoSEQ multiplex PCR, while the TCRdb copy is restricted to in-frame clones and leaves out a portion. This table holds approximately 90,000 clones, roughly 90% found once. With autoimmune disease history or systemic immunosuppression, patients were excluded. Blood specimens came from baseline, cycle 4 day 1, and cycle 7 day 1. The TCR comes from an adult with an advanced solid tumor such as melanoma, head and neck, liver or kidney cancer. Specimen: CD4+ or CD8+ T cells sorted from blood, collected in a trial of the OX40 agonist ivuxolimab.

DNA of the CDR3: TGTGCCAGTACCCTCAGGGGTTTCACTGAAGCTTTCTTT. Encoded protein: CASTLRGFTEAFF. The genes are TRBV19 and TRBJ1-1; D perhaps matches TRBD1 (6 bases). The germline V gene has CDR1 LNHDA and CDR2 SQIVND (reference sequence). The CDR3 contains 13 residues. V gave up 7 bases and J gave up 4 bases, with 13 bases separating them.